The entry that follows covers one TCR beta chain sequence. This entry comes from a study of blood T cell repertoires in COVID-19. Assay used: immunoSEQ multiplex PCR; TCRdb lists only in-frame clones, some missing. Of 130,000 to 150,000 clones in the sample, approximately 87% were seen once. Germline trimming cut 0 bases from V and 3 bases from J; bases unmatched to any gene: 5. The germline gives CDR1 SGDLS, CDR2 YYNGEE. There are 16 residues in the CDR3. Living in 24 US areas, the participants were between 18 and 89 years of age. The receptor's source is a man aged 55 to 70 who had recovered from COVID-19. Source material: PBMCs or T cells enriched from blood (not recorded which). The V and J genes are TRBV9 and TRBJ2-7, with TRBD2 identical over 11 bases. Here the CDR3 reads CASSVGGSGRVYEQYF. The CDR3 DNA is TGTGCCAGCAGCGTAGGGGGTAGCGGGAGGGTCTACGAGCAGTACTTC.